The entry below gives a single TCR beta chain sequence along with its context. As yet, its antigen is unknown. Extractions gave at least 5.5 micrograms of total RNA per sample. A J-beta primer mix and a sample-barcoded 5' primer were used in a second PCR of roughly 7 to 12 cycles. One entry per CDR3 protein results from TCRdb running MiXCR on the 5' RACE reads. The sample has about 510,000 distinct CDR3 sequences, 25% to 35% seen once; the top ten hold approximately 3.5%. The record originates from a study of blood T cells in healthy people across ages. The CDR3 contains 16 residues. Germline V CDR1 and CDR2: SGHKS, YYEKEE (reference sequence). J gave up 0 bases and V 1 base, and 6 bases lay outside the gene matches. Study-wide results and limits: Measured against age, TCR beta diversity per million T cells decreased in a roughly linear manner.

This same sample was also part of a study on T cells of mothers and their children.

The J gene is TRBJ2-7, the V gene TRBV5-5, with TRBD2 identical over 8 bases. The origin of this receptor is a boy between 2 and 15 years old in good health. Sequencing input: blood. The chain's CDR3 is CASSLRGGRSSYEQYF. DNA for the CDR3: TGTGCCAGCAGCTTGCGTGGCGGGAGGAGCTCCTACGAGCAGTACTTC.